This TCR beta chain is from a study of beta chain features in type 1 diabetes. The isolated RNA, all of it, was reverse transcribed, so expressed TCRB transcripts were what got sequenced. Regulatory, naive and central memory T cell samples averaged around 3.6 million reads. Here immunoSEQ multiplex PCR was the method, and the copy in TCRdb shows in-frame clones only, minus some. The table records around 500,000 clones, over 10% of them present only once. Study-wide findings and caveats: Type 1 diabetes patients had moderately but significantly shorter TCRB CDR3s in all four CD4+ subsets.

Cells sorted by CD45RO/CCR7/CD25/CD127/CD95/CD27 comprised CD4+ naive, central memory, regulatory and stem cell-like memory cells. This clone was recorded a few times. What it binds is not known. Trimming stripped 1 base from V and 7 bases from J, with 14 bases between. The CDR3 totals 15 residues. The germline CDR1 and CDR2 sequences are SGHVS and FQNEAQ. The gene calls are TRBV7-8 and TRBJ1-5; the D gene is possibly TRBD1 (6 bases). The source of this sequence is a woman aged 18-35 years in good health. The sample taken for sequencing was naive CD4+ T cells from blood. The CDR3 region is CASSLGRQGHQPQHF. CDR3 nucleotide sequence: TGTGCCAGCAGCTTAGGGCGGCAGGGGCACCAGCCCCAGCATTTT.